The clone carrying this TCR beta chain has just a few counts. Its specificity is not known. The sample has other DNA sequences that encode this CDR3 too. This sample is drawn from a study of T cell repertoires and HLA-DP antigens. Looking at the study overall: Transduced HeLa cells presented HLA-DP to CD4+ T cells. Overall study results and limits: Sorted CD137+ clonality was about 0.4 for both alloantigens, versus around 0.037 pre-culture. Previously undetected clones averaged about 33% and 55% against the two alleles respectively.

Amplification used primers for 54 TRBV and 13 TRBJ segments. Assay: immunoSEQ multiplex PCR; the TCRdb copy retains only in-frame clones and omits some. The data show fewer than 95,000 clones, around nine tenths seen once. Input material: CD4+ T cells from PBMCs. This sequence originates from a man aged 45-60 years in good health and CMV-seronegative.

The CDR3, as DNA: TGTGCCAGCAGCGTAGCTACAGCCGGGGAGCTGTTTTTT. Its translation is CASSVATAGELFF. The chain links TRBV9 to TRBJ2-2; no definite D call. Germline V gene sequence: CDR1 SGDLS, CDR2 YYNGEE. V was shortened by 0 bases and J by 6 bases, with 6 bases between the two germline ends. The CDR3 extends over 13 amino acids.